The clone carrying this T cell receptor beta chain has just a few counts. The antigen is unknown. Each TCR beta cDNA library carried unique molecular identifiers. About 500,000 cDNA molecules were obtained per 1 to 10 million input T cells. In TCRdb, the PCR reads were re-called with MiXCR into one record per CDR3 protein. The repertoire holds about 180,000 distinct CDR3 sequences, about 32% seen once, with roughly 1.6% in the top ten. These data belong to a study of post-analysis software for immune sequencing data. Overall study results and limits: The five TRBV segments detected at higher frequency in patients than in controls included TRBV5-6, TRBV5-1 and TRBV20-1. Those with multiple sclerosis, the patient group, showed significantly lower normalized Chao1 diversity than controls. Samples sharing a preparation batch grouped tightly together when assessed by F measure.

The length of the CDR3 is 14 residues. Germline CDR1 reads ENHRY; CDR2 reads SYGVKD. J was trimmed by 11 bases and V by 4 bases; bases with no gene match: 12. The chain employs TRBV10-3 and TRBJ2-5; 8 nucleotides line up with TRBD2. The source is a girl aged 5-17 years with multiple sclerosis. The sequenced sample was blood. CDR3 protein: CAISGREAGREQYF. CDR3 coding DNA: TGTGCCATCAGTGGGCGGGAGGCCGGCAGGGAGCAGTACTTC.